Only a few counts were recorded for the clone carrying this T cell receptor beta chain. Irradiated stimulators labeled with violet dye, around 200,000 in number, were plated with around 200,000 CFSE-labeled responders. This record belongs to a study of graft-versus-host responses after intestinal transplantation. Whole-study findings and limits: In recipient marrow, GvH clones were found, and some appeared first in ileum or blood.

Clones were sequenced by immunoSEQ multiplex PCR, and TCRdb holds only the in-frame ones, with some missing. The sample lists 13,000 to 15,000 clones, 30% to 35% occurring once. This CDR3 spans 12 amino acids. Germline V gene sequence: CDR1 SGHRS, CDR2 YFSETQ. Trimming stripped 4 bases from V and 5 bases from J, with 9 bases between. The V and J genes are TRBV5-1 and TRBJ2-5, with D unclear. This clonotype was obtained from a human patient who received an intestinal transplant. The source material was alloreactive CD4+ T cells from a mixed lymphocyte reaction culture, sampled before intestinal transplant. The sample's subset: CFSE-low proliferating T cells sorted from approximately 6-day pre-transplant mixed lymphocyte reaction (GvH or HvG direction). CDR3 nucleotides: TGCGCCAGCAGCATCTATGGGGAGACCCAGTACTTC. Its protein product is CASSIYGETQYF.